Listed here are 26 T cell receptor beta chains from one sample, sequenced in a study of metastatic and nonmetastatic thyroid tumors. MiXCR reprocessed the PCR reads for TCRdb. The table records about 40,000 clones, 18% of them present only once. Not a single patient had been given any form of treatment at any point before undergoing thyroid surgery. The specimen sequenced was tumor tissue. The receptors come from a female donor with papillary thyroid cancer or a benign thyroid nodule (not recorded which). Some clones in this sample may be carry-over from other donors' samples.

This clone showed up many times. The V call is TRBV7-9, the J call TRBJ1-2; no clear D gene. V was trimmed by 1 base and J by 11 bases, leaving 8 bases between them. The CDR3 has 11 amino acids. Germline V gene sequence: CDR1 SEHNR, CDR2 FQNEAQ (reference sequence). The chain's CDR3 is CASSLGGWYTF. The CDR3 coding sequence is TGTGCCAGCAGCTTAGGAGGGTGGTACACCTTC.

This clone was counted only a few times. This clone may be a read error of a much larger clone one base away. The same CDR3 arises from other DNA sequences in this sample as well. This rearrangement joins TRBV28 to TRBJ1-3; D remains unclear. Germline V gene sequence: CDR1 MDHEN, CDR2 SYDVKM. The CDR3 length is 16 residues. The CDR3 region is CASSFGVRRSGNTIYF. CDR3 DNA sequence: TGTGCTAGCAGTTTTGGGGTACGGAGGTCTGGAAACACCATATATTTT.

This clone was counted at least ten times. The chain couples TRBV11-2 to TRBJ2-2; no definite D call. Trimming removed 1 base at V and 6 bases at J, with 9 bases between. The V gene's germline CDR1 is SGHAT and CDR2 FQNNGV. This CDR3 contains 14 residues. The CDR3 DNA is TGTGCCAGCAGCTTAGGTTTGGAATCCGGGGAGCTGTTTTTT. It encodes CASSLGLESGELFF.

In its sample, this clone was seen many times. The chain has TRBV11-1 and TRBJ2-7, with a tentative D call TRBD1 (6 bases). Per germline, CDR1 SGHAT and CDR2 FQDESV (reference sequence). The CDR3 sequence is 15 residues long. The V and J ends lost 3 bases and 0 bases respectively, with 12 bases between them. The CDR3 DNA reads TGTGCCAGCAGCTTGGGACAAGACTACTCCTACGAGCAGTACTTC. Residues: CASSLGQDYSYEQYF.

Worth noting for this clone: A read error may explain this, as a much larger clone is one base away. Additional DNA sequences in this sample encode the identical CDR3. The chain couples TRBV4-2 to TRBJ2-3; D might be TRBD1 or TRBD2, each matching 5 bases. Trimming cost V 6 bases and J 3 bases, with 22 bases left between them. This CDR3 has 17 amino acids. From germline, CDR1 is LGHNA and CDR2 YNFKEQ. This chain's CDR3 is CASRLGPTGKVTDTQYF. CDR3 bases: TGTGCCAGCAGGCTGGGACCCACGGGTAAAGTGACAGATACGCAGTATTTT.

The V call is TRBV15, the J call TRBJ2-5; 8 nucleotides match TRBD2. V shed 2 bases, J shed 5 bases, and the junction held 1 base outside the gene matches. Germline loops: CDR1 LNHNV, CDR2 YYDKDF (reference sequence). The CDR3 is 13 residues long. The DNA for the CDR3 is TGTGCCACCAGCAGAATAGCGGGGGAGACCCAGTACTTC. This codes for CATSRIAGETQYF. Together with reference TRBV15 and TRBJ2-5, the CDR3 gives the full variable domain: DAMVIQNPRYQVTQFGKPVTLSCSQTLNHNVMYWYQQKSSQAPKLLFHYYDKDFNNEADTPDNFQSRRPNTSFCFLDIRSPGLGDTAMYLCATSRIAGETQYFGPGTRLLVL.

This clone occurred many times. The chain uses TRBV29-1 and TRBJ2-3; D is unclear. Germline CDR1 reads SQVTM; CDR2 reads ANQGSEA. CDR3 length: 12 residues. The V and J ends lost 5 bases and 8 bases respectively, with 14 bases between them. CDR3 in amino acids: CSVLKGSGTQYF. CDR3 bases: TGCAGCGTTTTAAAAGGCTCCGGTACGCAGTATTTT.

This clone was counted ten times or more. The V gene is TRBV9, the J gene TRBJ2-3; D is unclear. Germline V lookup: CDR1 SGDLS, CDR2 YYNGEE. Deletions cut 4 bases from V and 3 bases from J, with 3 bases between. The CDR3 has 11 residues. This CDR3 is CASSHTDTQYF. The CDR3 bases are TGTGCCAGCAGCCATACAGATACGCAGTATTTT. The variable domain in full, with the rest retrieved from reference TRBV9 and TRBJ2-3, is DSGVTQTPKHLITATGQRVTLRCSPRSGDLSVYWYQQSLDQGLQFLIQYYNGEERAKGNILERFSAQQFPDLHSELNLSSLELGDSALYFCASSHTDTQYFGPGTRLTVL.

This chain uses TRBV11-1 with TRBJ1-2, with TRBD1 matching over 7 bases. V was clipped by 6 bases and J by 5 bases; unmatched bases: 15. The CDR3 has 16 residues. Germline V gene lookup returns CDR1 SGHAT and CDR2 FQDESV (reference sequence). The CDR3 coding sequence is TGTGCCAGCAGAGCATCAGTGGCGGGACAGCAATATGGCTACACCTTC. Translating it yields CASRASVAGQQYGYTF.

This clone was counted at least ten times. This chain connects TRBV30 to TRBJ1-1; tentatively, D is TRBD1 (5 bases). Trimming left V 0 bases short and J 4 bases short, with 15 bases between. The germline gives CDR1 GTSNPN, CDR2 SVGIG (reference sequence). This CDR3 spans 15 amino acids. CDR3 sequence (DNA): TGTGCCTGGAGTGTACGGCGGGGGGGGGTCACTGAAGCTTTCTTT. Translation: CAWSVRRGGVTEAFF.

A few counts support this clone. It may be a read error: a sequence one base away is much more abundant. The chain has TRBV7-2 and TRBJ1-2; 8 bases are shared with TRBD1. Germline CDR1 SGHTA, CDR2 FQGNSA. This CDR3 spans 13 amino acids. V lost 5 bases and J lost 5; bases outside the gene matches: 4. CDR3 loop: CASSVRDRYGYTF. CDR3 DNA: TGTGCCAGCAGCGTCCGGGACAGGTATGGCTACACCTTC.

The CDR3 protein is CASSLTSTGVGYTF. The CDR3 coding sequence is TGTGCCAGCAGCTTGACATCAACCGGGGTTGGCTACACCTTC. The V call is TRBV7-2, the J call TRBJ1-2, with unresolved D. The CDR3 runs to 14 residues. V was cut by 3 bases and J by 7 bases, with 15 bases left in between. Germline CDR1 reads SGHTA; CDR2 reads FQGNSA. Full variable domain (missing parts from reference TRBV7-2 and TRBJ1-2): GAGVSQSPSNKVTEKGKDVELRCDPISGHTALYWYRQSLGQGLEFLIYFQGNSAPDKSGLPSDRFSAERTGGSVSTLTIQRTQQEDSAVYLCASSLTSTGVGYTFGSGTRLTVV.

As for this clone: A junction boundary mismatches the germline segment, possibly from a read error. V is TRBV6-1 and J is TRBJ1-6; D uncertain. Germline V gene lookup returns CDR1 MNHNS and CDR2 SASEGT. CDR3 length equals 15 residues. The DNA of the CDR3 is TGTGCCAGCAGTGAAGTTTACCTTCATTATTCACCCCTACACTTT. This encodes CASSEVYLHYSPLHF.

In its sample, this clone was seen many times. The rearrangement joins TRBV14 to TRBJ1-6, with D possibly matching TRBD1 (5 bases). CDR3 length equals 15 residues. Germline lookup yields CDR1 SGHDN and CDR2 FVKESK. Trimming shortened V by 0 bases and J by 10 bases, and 13 bases separated the two germline ends. This chain's CDR3 is CASSQDATGRSPLHF. The CDR3, as DNA: TGTGCCAGCAGCCAAGATGCAACAGGACGGTCACCCCTCCACTTT.

The rearrangement links TRBV3-1 to TRBJ2-7, with 7 bases that match TRBD2. Trimming cost V 4 bases and J 4 bases; bases outside gene matches: 1. Germline V lookup: CDR1 LGHDT, CDR2 YNNKEL (reference sequence). The CDR3 covers 12 residues. CDR3 DNA sequence: TGTGCCAGCAGCCCGGGAGGATACGAGCAGTACTTC. It codes for CASSPGGYEQYF.

This clone has ten or more counts. The junction differs from germline at one of its ends, possibly a read error. This chain's CDR3 is CAGSEWASGYNEQFF. In nucleotides, the CDR3 is TGTGCCGGCAGTGAATGGGCTAGCGGATACAATGAGCAGTTCTTC. This chain uses TRBV6-1 with TRBJ2-1; 7 nucleotides match TRBD2. Per the germline V gene, CDR1 is MNHNS and CDR2 is SASEGT. There are 15 residues in the CDR3.

The rearrangement joins TRBV4-3 to TRBJ1-1; unclear D gene. The V gene's germline CDR1 is LGHNA and CDR2 YSLEER. Trimming removed 1 base at V and 1 base at J, with 4 bases between. This CDR3 spans 13 amino acids. The CDR3 spells CASSQVRNTEAFF. Written as DNA, the CDR3 is TGCGCCAGCAGCCAAGTTCGGAACACTGAAGCTTTCTTT.

This clone was seen many times. This chain connects TRBV6-2 or TRBV6-3 to TRBJ1-3, with D uncertain. From germline, CDR1 is MNHEY and CDR2 SVGEGT. This CDR3 has 16 residues. V lost 5 bases and J 0 bases, leaving 14 bases between the germline ends. CDR3 amino acids: CASSPIGMSSGNTIYF. Here the CDR3 DNA reads TGTGCCAGCAGTCCGATCGGCATGAGCTCTGGAAACACCATATATTTT.

This clone has a count of ten or more. The genes are TRBV11-2 and TRBJ1-2; D is possibly TRBD1 (5 bases). CDR3 length equals 13 residues. Germline loops: CDR1 SGHAT, CDR2 FQNNGV. With 6 bases removed from V and 4 bases from J, the gap between germline ends came to 12 bases. The CDR3 sequence: CASSHAGAYGYTF. For the CDR3, the DNA is TGTGCCAGCAGTCACGCCGGGGCCTATGGCTACACCTTC.

Notes on this clone: A much bigger clone sits one base away, suggesting this may be a read error. This sequence joins TRBV7-6 and TRBJ1-1, with 10 bases aligning to TRBD1. Germline values: CDR1 SGHVS, CDR2 FNYEAQ. The CDR3 is made up of 14 amino acids. As DNA, the CDR3 is TGTGCCAGCATCTTAGGACAGGGGGGCACTGAAGCTTTCTTT. Its protein product is CASILGQGGTEAFF.

Comments on this clone: Mismatch with germline at one junction end may stem from a read error. The genes are TRBV4-1 and TRBJ1-1, with TRBD1 as a possible D gene (6 bases). The CDR3 spans 15 residues. The germline V gene has CDR1 MGHRA and CDR2 YSYEKL. CDR3 residues: CVSSHPGQWNTEAFF. The DNA of the CDR3 is TGCGTCAGCAGCCATCCTGGACAGTGGAACACTGAAGCTTTCTTT.

This clone was detected many times. The chain employs TRBV13 and TRBJ2-7; D assignment may be TRBD1 or TRBD2 (7 bases each). Trimming left V 3 bases short and J 5 bases short, with 14 bases between. Germline V gene data show CDR1 as PRHDT and CDR2 as FYEKMQ (reference sequence). The CDR3 length is 14 residues. The DNA for the CDR3 is TGTGCCAGCAGCTTTATGACAGGGAGGGACGAGCAGTACTTC. This gives the protein CASSFMTGRDEQYF.

CDR3 coding DNA: TGTGCCAGCAGCTTATGGAGGGGGGGAGGGCACAATGAGCAGTTCTTC. It codes for CASSLWRGGGHNEQFF. This sequence joins TRBV11-2 and TRBJ2-1, with D perhaps TRBD2 (7 bases). From germline, CDR1 is SGHAT and CDR2 FQNNGV. The CDR3 runs to 16 residues. V lost 2 bases and J 5 bases, leaving 16 bases between the germline ends.

The sample holds one count of this clone. The CDR3 loop is CSARGLAAYEQYF. The CDR3 DNA reads as TGCAGTGCTAGAGGCCTAGCGGCCTACGAGCAGTACTTC. The chain employs TRBV20-1 and TRBJ2-7; TRBD2 aligns across 7 bases. Trimming cost V 1 base and J 2 bases; bases outside gene matches: 2. Germline V lookup: CDR1 DFQATT, CDR2 SNEGSKA (reference sequence). The CDR3 is made up of 13 amino acids.

This clone was seen many times. The chain links TRBV5-6 to TRBJ1-2, with TRBD1 matching 8 bases. The CDR3 is 12 residues long. In germline, CDR1 is SGHDT, CDR2 YYEEEE. V was clipped by 5 bases and J by 6 bases; unmatched bases: 3. CDR3 protein: CASSYRGNGYTF. The CDR3 nucleotides are TGTGCCAGCAGTTACAGGGGGAATGGCTACACCTTC.

Ten or more counts support this clone. V usage is TRBV28 and J usage is TRBJ2-5; no clear D. Trimming cost V 4 bases and J 0 bases, with 6 bases left between them. Germline V CDR1 and CDR2: MDHEN, SYDVKM. CDR3 size: 13 residues. In nucleotides, the CDR3 is TGTGCCAGCAGTTCCAGTTACCAAGAGACCCAGTACTTC. It specifies CASSSSYQETQYF.